A selection of T cell receptor beta chains follows, all from one sample in a study of T cell responses to AZD1222 COVID-19 vaccine. Here immunoSEQ multiplex PCR was the method, and the copy in TCRdb shows in-frame clones only, minus some. The sample holds approximately 99,000 clones, 80% to 95% seen once. This specimen was peripheral blood, taken 28 days after the second AZD1222 dose. Every receptor here comes from an adult who received the AZD1222 COVID-19 vaccine. CDR3s include the opening cysteine and the closing phenylalanine or tryptophan. The order of the fields is J gene, V gene, CDR3 length, D gene, CDR3 protein. A D gene is named only where the DNA matches it firmly.

TRBJ2-2 | TRBV27 | 15 | TRBD1 | CASSLRQGGTGELFF
TRBJ1-3 | TRBV6-5 | 15 | NA | CASRELAYSGNTIYF
TRBJ1-5 | TRBV2 | 12 | NA | CASRSQRGPQHF
TRBJ2-7 | TRBV5-8 | 14 | NA | CASSLVVGPDEQYF
TRBJ1-2 | TRBV2 | 14 | NA | CASSEEVENYGYTF
TRBJ2-2 | TRBV6-2/TRBV6-3 | 14 | NA | CASSYEGLPGELFF
TRBJ1-1 | TRBV29-1 | 13 | NA | CSVEGSGSTEAFF
TRBJ1-2 | TRBV18 | 14 | TRBD1 | CASSSTGVGYGYTF
TRBJ2-7 | TRBV2 | 12 | NA | CASRQEIYEQYF
TRBJ2-7 | TRBV19 | 16 | TRBD2 | CASSSSLAGVSHEQYF
TRBJ2-1 | TRBV6-1 | 16 | TRBD2 | CASSEAAGTGGNEQFF
TRBJ2-5 | TRBV11-2 | 12 | NA | CASSPIAETQYF
TRBJ2-3 | TRBV12-3/TRBV12-4 | 12 | NA | CASSEVESKQYF
TRBJ1-1 | TRBV30 | 14 | NA | CAWSKPDRNTEAFF
TRBJ2-5 | TRBV27 | 13 | NA | CASSRVVQETQYF